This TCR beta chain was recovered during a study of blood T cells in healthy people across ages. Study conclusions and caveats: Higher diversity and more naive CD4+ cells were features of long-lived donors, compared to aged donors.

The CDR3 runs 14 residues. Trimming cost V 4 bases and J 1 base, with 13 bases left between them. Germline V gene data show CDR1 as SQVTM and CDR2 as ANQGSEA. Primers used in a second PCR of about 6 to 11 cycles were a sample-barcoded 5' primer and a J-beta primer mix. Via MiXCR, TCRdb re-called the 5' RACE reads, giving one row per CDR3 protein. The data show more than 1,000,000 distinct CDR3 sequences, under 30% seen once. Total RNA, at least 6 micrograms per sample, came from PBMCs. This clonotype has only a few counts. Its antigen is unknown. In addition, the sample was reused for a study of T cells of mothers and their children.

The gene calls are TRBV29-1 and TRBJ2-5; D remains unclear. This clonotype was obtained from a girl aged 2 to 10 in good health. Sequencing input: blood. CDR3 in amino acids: CSVAKGWAQETQYF. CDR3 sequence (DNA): TGCAGCGTTGCGAAAGGGTGGGCCCAAGAGACCCAGTACTTC.